Listed below are T cell receptor beta chains from one sample, sequenced in a study of regulatory T cells in long-lasting Graves disease. One entry per CDR3 protein results from TCRdb running MiXCR on the multiplex PCR reads. The sample has roughly 610,000 distinct CDR3 sequences, about 15% seen once. The same data also contributed to another study, on T cells in Graves' hyperthyroidism and ophthalmopathy.

Sequencing used peripheral blood mononuclear cells (PBMCs), obtained at new diagnosis, from a patient treated with antithyroid drugs. Receptors originate from a woman under 40 with Graves disease. The CDR3 runs from the conserved cysteine through the conserved F or W. Fields, in order: V gene, clone size, J gene, D gene, CDR3 protein, CDR3 DNA. The D gene is left open where the match is weak. Size values are once, few and many counts, or a class for expanded clones, and some rows have none.

TRBV28,few,TRBJ1-6,NA,CASSFQGRLNPPLHF,TGTGCCAGCAGTTTCCAGGGGCGACTTAATCCACCCCTCCACTTT
TRBV5-1,NA,TRBJ1-1,NA,CASSEDTNTEAFF,TGCGCCAGCAGCGAGGACACGAACACTGAAGCTTTCTTT
TRBV3-1,NA,TRBJ1-6,NA,CASSQPLQGSNSPLHF,TGTGCCAGCAGCCAACCTCTACAGGGTTCCAATTCACCCCTCCACTTT
TRBV11-2,many,TRBJ2-7,NA,CASSPRRGGQSARGQYF,TGTGCCAGCAGCCCGCGGAGGGGGGGACAGAGTGCTCGAGGGCAGTACTTC
TRBV12-3/TRBV12-4,many,TRBJ1-2,TRBD1,CASTAGTGRGGYTF,TGTGCCAGCACTGCCGGGACAGGACGTGGGGGCTACACCTTC
TRBV10-3,NA,TRBJ2-3,NA,CAISVRGDTDTQYF,TGTGCCATCAGTGTACGTGGGGACACAGATACGCAGTATTTT
TRBV11-2,many,TRBJ2-7,NA,CASSLDSGGYEQYF,TGTGCCAGCAGCTTAGATTCCGGAGGGTACGAGCAGTACTTC
TRBV6-1,many,TRBJ1-1,NA,CASIDTEAFF,TGTGCCAGCATCGACACTGAAGCTTTCTTT
TRBV20-1,few,TRBJ2-5,TRBD2,CSARDRGTSGRAFQETQYF,TGCAGTGCTAGAGATCGGGGAACTAGCGGGAGGGCCTTCCAAGAGACCCAGTACTTC
TRBV6-1,many,TRBJ1-6,TRBD1,CASTKGDRENSPLHF,TGTGCCAGCACAAAGGGGGACAGGGAGAATTCACCCCTCCACTTT
TRBV5-1,NA,TRBJ2-3,TRBD2,CASSLGGIAGETQYF,TGCGCCAGCAGCTTGGGCGGAATAGCGGGAGAGACGCAGTATTTT
TRBV19,many,TRBJ1-1,TRBD1,CASSTGTVMNTEAFF,TGTGCCAGTAGTACCGGGACAGTTATGAACACTGAAGCTTTCTTT
TRBV10-3,many,TRBJ1-4,TRBD1,CAISESSRGNEKLFF,TGTGCCATCAGTGAGTCATCCAGGGGGAACGAAAAACTGTTTTTT
TRBV7-9,few,TRBJ1-6,TRBD1,CASSLGTTGGYISPLHF,TGTGCCAGCAGCTTAGGGACAACAGGGGGCTATATCTCACCCCTCCACTTT
TRBV9,NA,TRBJ2-3,TRBD2,CATSPSGGGLDTQYF,TGTGCCACTTCGCCTAGCGGGGGGGGATTGGATACGCAGTATTTT
TRBV11-2,many,TRBJ2-1,NA,CASSAQVATETAF,TGTGCCAGCAGCGCCCAGGTAGCCACCGAGACGGCCTTC
TRBV19,few,TRBJ1-5,NA,CASSRGQTGGSNQPQHF,TGTGCCAGTAGCCGCGGACAGACCGGAGGGAGCAATCAGCCCCAGCATTTT
TRBV2,many,TRBJ2-7,TRBD1,CASSDPTGIYEQYF,TGTGCCAGCAGTGACCCGACAGGGATATACGAGCAGTACTTC